The T cell receptor (beta chain) described here comes from a study of blood T cell repertoires in COVID-19. Germline V gene lookup returns CDR1 SGHNT and CDR2 YENEEA. The V end lost 1 base, the J end lost 1 base, and 7 bases lay between the germline ends. The CDR3 runs 14 residues. Sequencing used immunoSEQ multiplex PCR; TCRdb keeps in-frame clones, though not all of them. The sample yields about 250,000 clones, about 91% seen once. This clone was seen only once. Sequenced sample: peripheral blood. The chain carries TRBV11-3 and TRBJ2-5; the D gene is possibly TRBD1 (5 bases). The origin of this receptor is a woman in her 30s with COVID-19, enrolled during active disease. The CDR3 DNA reads as TGTGCCAGCAGCTTAGGACAGACCCAAGAGACCCAGTACTTC. Residues: CASSLGQTQETQYF. The complete variable domain, with remaining parts taken from reference TRBV11-3 and TRBJ2-5, reads EAGVVQSPRYKIIEKKQPVAFWCNPISGHNTLYWYLQNLGQGPELLIRYENEEAVDDSQLPKDRFSAERLKGVDSTLKIQPAELGDSAVYLCASSLGQTQETQYFGPGTRLLVL.